The rows below give T cell receptor beta chains drawn from one sample of a study of shared clonotypes between healthy human individuals. Some clones are missing from TCRdb's copy, which holds only in-frame ones; the method was immunoSEQ multiplex PCR. The repertoire consists of about 2.1 million clones, with just over 90% occurring once and the leading ten covering 1.5% to 2%. Sequencing used naive CD8+ T cells from PBMCs. Receptor source: a man between 18 and 35 years old in good health. Some clones in this sample may be carry-over from other donors' samples. Both conserved end residues are part of each CDR3. The order of the fields is J gene, V gene, D gene, clone size, CDR3 protein, CDR3 DNA. The D gene is left open where the match is weak. Clone size is stated in some rows and not others, as once, few, many or a class when expanded.

>TRBJ1-3|TRBV4-2|NA|once
CASSQEEVGNTIYF
TGTGCCAGCAGCCAAGAGGAGGTTGGAAACACCATATATTTT
>TRBJ2-7|TRBV27|NA|NA
CASQVRSFSYEQYF
TGTGCCAGCCAGGTACGGAGTTTCTCCTACGAGCAGTACTTC
>TRBJ2-7|TRBV6-1|TRBD1|NA
CASSEPTITGARAYEQYF
TGTGCCAGCAGTGAACCCACTATTACAGGGGCGAGGGCCTACGAGCAGTACTTC
>TRBJ2-4|TRBV4-1|NA|NA
CASSQAGTSELAKNIQYF
TGCGCCAGCAGCCAAGCTGGCACCTCGGAATTAGCCAAAAACATTCAGTACTTC
>TRBJ2-7|TRBV30|NA|NA
CATRGAWEQYF
TGTGCCACCCGGGGGGCCTGGGAGCAGTACTTC
>TRBJ2-3|TRBV15|NA|NA
CATSRFQGVTDTQYF
TGTGCCACCAGCAGATTTCAAGGGGTCACAGATACGCAGTATTTT
>TRBJ1-1|TRBV1|NA|NA
CTSSQDRGAGEAFF
TGCACCAGCAGCCAAGACAGGGGCGCGGGCGAAGCTTTCTTT
>TRBJ1-2|TRBV5-4|NA|NA
CASSFDITNYGYTF
TGTGCCAGCAGCTTCGACATAACCAACTATGGCTACACCTTC
>TRBJ2-7|TRBV5-6|NA|NA
CASGRGDYEQYF
TGTGCCAGCGGCAGGGGTGATTACGAGCAGTACTTC
>TRBJ2-5|TRBV5-1|NA|NA
CASSLGEASFRETQYF
TGCGCCAGCAGCTTGGGCGAGGCCAGTTTTCGGGAGACCCAGTACTTC
>TRBJ2-7|TRBV4-1|TRBD2|NA
CASSQDGGPYSGRAYEQYF
TGCGCCAGCAGCCAAGATGGGGGGCCTTATAGCGGGAGAGCGTACGAGCAGTACTTC
>TRBJ2-3|TRBV9|TRBD2|NA
CASSVGLAASTDTQYF
TGTGCCAGCAGCGTTGGACTAGCGGCGAGCACAGATACGCAGTATTTT
>TRBJ2-1|TRBV7-2|TRBD2|NA
CASSLQWASGTNEQFF
TGTGCCAGCAGCTTACAGTGGGCTAGCGGGACCAATGAGCAGTTCTTC
>TRBJ1-1|TRBV2|NA|few
CASRGRGGDTEAFF
TGTGCCAGCAGGGGACGGGGAGGGGACACTGAAGCTTTCTTT
>TRBJ2-1|TRBV4-3|TRBD2|few
CASSPGLAGYNEQFF
TGCGCCAGCAGCCCGGGACTAGCGGGCTACAATGAGCAGTTCTTC
>TRBJ2-1|TRBV27|NA|NA
CASLTAYGNEQFF
TGTGCCAGCCTTACTGCATATGGCAATGAGCAGTTCTTC
>TRBJ2-5|TRBV10-3|TRBD1|NA
CAISGGDRAKETQYF
TGTGCCATCAGTGGGGGGGACAGGGCGAAAGAGACCCAGTACTTC
>TRBJ1-2|TRBV7-9|TRBD1|NA
CASSTGTGVNYGYTF
TGTGCCAGCAGCACGGGGACAGGGGTGAACTATGGCTACACCTTC
>TRBJ2-1|TRBV7-9|TRBD1|few
CASSLGTGVYNEQFF
TGTGCCAGCAGCTTAGGGACAGGAGTTTACAATGAGCAGTTCTTC
>TRBJ2-1|TRBV27|TRBD2|NA
CASSSRGLAGAHEQFF
TGTGCCAGCAGCTCCCGAGGACTAGCGGGAGCACATGAGCAGTTCTTC
>TRBJ2-7|TRBV27|TRBD2|NA
CASSWRFGLGYEQYF
TGTGCCAGCAGTTGGAGGTTCGGACTAGGCTACGAGCAGTACTTC
>TRBJ1-1|TRBV10-3|NA|NA
CAISDVGGQGAEAFF
TGTGCCATCAGTGATGTGGGAGGGCAGGGAGCTGAAGCTTTCTTT
>TRBJ2-7|TRBV28|TRBD2|NA
CASSPPGLKTYEQYF
TGTGCCAGCAGTCCACCGGGACTAAAAACCTACGAGCAGTACTTC
>TRBJ1-1|TRBV7-3|TRBD1|NA
CASSLTGQGNTEAFF
TGTGCCAGCAGCTTAACGGGACAGGGTAACACTGAAGCTTTCTTT
>TRBJ2-2|TRBV13|NA|NA
CASSLRLRDGELFF
TGTGCCAGCAGCCTCCGACTAAGGGACGGGGAGCTGTTTTTT
>TRBJ2-1|TRBV11-2|TRBD2|NA
CASSTRTPLAGTYNEQFF
TGTGCCAGCAGCACTAGAACCCCCCTAGCGGGAACATACAATGAGCAGTTCTTC
>TRBJ1-2|TRBV27|NA|NA
CASPRAYARRGDYGYTF
TGTGCCAGCCCTAGGGCTTACGCCAGACGGGGGGATTATGGCTACACCTTC
>TRBJ2-7|TRBV7-9|NA|once
CASSSRAGGEYHYEQYF
TGTGCCAGCAGCAGCAGAGCGGGCGGGGAATATCACTACGAGCAGTACTTC
>TRBJ2-5|TRBV9|NA|NA
CASSQTGQETQYF
TGTGCCAGCAGCCAGACAGGCCAAGAGACCCAGTACTTC
>TRBJ1-1|TRBV11-2|NA|NA
CASSLYVTGGNTEAFF
TGTGCCAGCAGCTTATACGTGACCGGGGGGAACACTGAAGCTTTCTTT
>TRBJ1-1|TRBV2|NA|few
CAIQRRGSTEAFF
TGTGCCATACAGAGGAGGGGTAGCACTGAAGCTTTCTTT
>TRBJ1-1|TRBV7-2|NA|NA
CASSYLNTEAFF
TGTGCCAGCAGCTACCTGAACACTGAAGCTTTCTTT
>TRBJ2-7|TRBV29-1|NA|NA
CSVPYGDEQYF
TGCAGCGTGCCCTACGGGGACGAGCAGTACTTC
>TRBJ2-6|TRBV7-9|NA|NA
CASSFPRGQSFSGANVLTF
TGTGCCAGCAGCTTTCCCCGCGGACAATCCTTCTCTGGGGCCAACGTCCTGACTTTC
>TRBJ2-7|TRBV9|NA|NA
CASSVSAGGYEQYF
TGTGCCAGCAGCGTTTCGGCAGGGGGGTACGAGCAGTACTTC
>TRBJ2-5|TRBV19|NA|NA
CASSIDSEETQYF
TGTGCCAGTAGTATCGACAGCGAGGAGACCCAGTACTTC
>TRBJ2-3|TRBV7-7|TRBD2|NA
CASSHRTSGPSDTQYF
TGTGCCAGCAGCCACCGGACTAGCGGGCCGTCAGATACGCAGTATTTT
>TRBJ2-7|TRBV2|TRBD1|NA
CASSRRGQGAYEQYF
TGTGCCAGCAGCCGGCGGGGACAGGGGGCTTACGAGCAGTACTTC
>TRBJ2-1|TRBV30|TRBD2|NA
CAWTRGGRAYNEQFF
TGTGCCTGGACAAGGGGCGGGAGAGCCTACAATGAGCAGTTCTTC
>TRBJ1-1|TRBV5-1|NA|NA
CASSLSRGSNTEAFF
TGCGCCAGCAGCTTAAGTAGGGGATCGAACACTGAAGCTTTCTTT
>TRBJ2-1|TRBV2|NA|NA
CASSWGGAGHEQFF
TGTGCCAGCAGTTGGGGTGGGGCCGGTCATGAGCAGTTCTTC
>TRBJ2-3|TRBV9|NA|NA
CASSPRSVYSTSTDTQYF
TGTGCCAGCAGCCCGAGGAGTGTATATAGCACTAGCACAGATACGCAGTATTTT
>TRBJ1-4|TRBV9|NA|few
CASSVGGGLWEKLFF
TGTGCCAGCAGCGTAGGCGGGGGCCTCTGGGAAAAACTGTTTTTT
>TRBJ1-1|TRBV11-2|NA|once
CASSSPKAGNTEAFF
TGTGCCAGCAGCTCCCCCAAGGCCGGAAACACTGAAGCTTTCTTT
>TRBJ1-2|TRBV5-4|NA|once
CASSLGGVGVRYGYTF
TGTGCCAGCAGCCTTGGTGGGGTTGGGGTTCGCTATGGCTACACCTTC
>TRBJ1-5|TRBV7-9|NA|NA
CASSLGDPNQPQHF
TGTGCCAGCAGCTTGGGGGACCCGAATCAGCCCCAGCATTTT
>TRBJ2-7|TRBV11-2|NA|NA
CASSPREGDNSYEQYF
TGTGCCAGCAGCCCTAGAGAGGGGGACAACTCCTACGAGCAGTACTTC
>TRBJ2-7|TRBV2|NA|NA
CASRHPGDEQYF
TGTGCCAGCAGGCACCCAGGGGACGAGCAGTACTTC
>TRBJ2-7|TRBV27|TRBD2|NA
CASSLLGLANEQYF
TGTGCCAGCAGTTTGTTAGGACTAGCTAACGAGCAGTACTTC
>TRBJ2-7|TRBV15|TRBD1|NA
CATSSDRGRAYEQYF
TGTGCCACCAGCAGCGACAGGGGGAGAGCGTACGAGCAGTACTTC
>TRBJ1-1|TRBV23-1|NA|NA
CASGTRAHTEAFF
TGCGCCAGCGGAACCCGGGCCCACACTGAAGCTTTCTTT
>TRBJ2-2|TRBV11-3|TRBD1|NA
CASSQRQGNTGELFF
TGTGCCAGCAGCCAACGACAGGGAAACACCGGGGAGCTGTTTTTT
>TRBJ2-5|TRBV9|TRBD1|NA
CASSVVGRGRRETQYF
TGTGCCAGCAGCGTAGTAGGCAGGGGGCGGAGAGAGACCCAGTACTTC
>TRBJ2-1|TRBV9|TRBD2|NA
CASSVGSGRPFF
TGTGCCAGCAGCGTAGGTAGCGGGAGGCCGTTCTTC
>TRBJ2-3|TRBV29-1|NA|NA
CSVGSSGSDTQYF
TGCAGCGTTGGTAGTTCAGGCTCAGATACGCAGTATTTT
>TRBJ2-1|TRBV14|NA|NA
CASSQPEVNNEQFF
TGTGCCAGCAGCCAACCAGAGGTTAACAATGAGCAGTTCTTC
>TRBJ2-7|TRBV9|TRBD1|NA
CASSSGQGADEQYF
TGTGCCAGCAGCTCGGGACAGGGGGCGGACGAGCAGTACTTC